The rows below give T cell receptor beta chains drawn from one sample of a study of blood T cells in healthy people across ages. TCRdb processed the 5' RACE reads anew with MiXCR; each CDR3 protein has one entry. The profile shows 600,000 to 1,000,000 distinct CDR3 sequences, 20% to 25% of them singletons. The same sample was also used in a study of T cells of mothers and their children.

Input material: blood. The receptors stem from a boy between 5 and 17 years old in good health. CDR3s include the opening cysteine and the closing phenylalanine or tryptophan. Fields, in order: J gene, V gene, clone size, D gene, CDR3 DNA, CDR3 protein. A D gene is named only where the DNA matches it firmly. Clone size is not always given. Where it is, it says once, few, many or a class for expanded clones.

TRBJ1-4	TRBV7-2	.	.	TGTGCCAGCAGCTTGAGCAGCAGGGTCGGGAATGAAAAACTGTTTTTT	CASSLSSRVGNEKLFF
TRBJ1-5	TRBV5-1	few	.	TGCGCCAGCAGCTTGGAGGCGGGGGCGAATCAGCCCCAGCATTTT	CASSLEAGANQPQHF
TRBJ1-2	TRBV20-1	.	.	TGCAGTGCTAAGCTACGAACCGACTATGGCTACACCTTC	CSAKLRTDYGYTF
TRBJ1-3	TRBV6-6	.	.	TGTGCCAGCAGTTACGAAGTACGTTCTGGAAACACCATATATTTT	CASSYEVRSGNTIYF
TRBJ1-1	TRBV4-3	.	.	TGCGCCAGCAGCCAAGTTCTAGCCGGGACGCGCGACATGAACACTGAAGCTTTCTTT	CASSQVLAGTRDMNTEAFF
TRBJ2-5	TRBV6-6	few	TRBD1	TGTGCCAGCAGCTTAAACAGGGGGCATCAAGAGACCCAGTACTTC	CASSLNRGHQETQYF
TRBJ2-7	TRBV4-2	few	.	TGTGCCAGCAGCTATGGACAGCAGAATTACGAGCAGTACTTC	CASSYGQQNYEQYF
TRBJ1-1	TRBV2	few	.	TGTGCCGGAAAAGGGTTGACAGTTGAAGCTTTCTTT	CAGKGLTVEAFF
TRBJ1-2	TRBV3-1	few	TRBD1	TGTGCCAGCAGCCCTGGACAGGGGTTTGGCTACACCTTC	CASSPGQGFGYTF
TRBJ1-4	TRBV5-1	.	.	TGCGCCAGCAGTTCGGATGTTGGAGGTGAAAGACTGTTTTTT	CASSSDVGGERLFF
TRBJ2-4	TRBV12-3/TRBV12-4	few	TRBD2	TGTGCCAGCAGTTTTCGGGGGGTGGACAAAAACATTCAGTACTTC	CASSFRGVDKNIQYF
TRBJ2-7	TRBV28	.	.	TGTGCCAGCAGTTTAACGGTCACGTTGGGGCAGTACTTC	CASSLTVTLGQYF
TRBJ1-3	TRBV18	.	TRBD1	TGTGCCAGCTCACCAACGGGGACAGGGTTCGGATACACCATATATTTT	CASSPTGTGFGYTIYF
TRBJ2-4	TRBV11-2	few	TRBD2	TGTGCCTGCAGCTCACTAGCGGGAGCCAAAAACATTCAGTACTTC	CACSSLAGAKNIQYF
TRBJ2-7	TRBV28	.	TRBD2	TGTGCCAGTGAATCCGGGACTAGCGGGAGCTACGAGCAGTACTTC	CASESGTSGSYEQYF
TRBJ1-2	TRBV6-2/TRBV6-3	.	.	TGTGCCAGCAGTGCTAGCCGGGCTACGGCGCTCTACGGCTATGGCTACACCTTC	CASSASRATALYGYGYTF
TRBJ2-3	TRBV6-2/TRBV6-3	few	TRBD1	TGTGCCAGCAAGGGCCCGGGACAGGGGGCAACAGATACGCAGTATTTT	CASKGPGQGATDTQYF
TRBJ1-4	TRBV28	few	TRBD1	TGTGCCAGCGCTCCGGGACAGGGGGCCCTGAGACTGTTTTTT	CASAPGQGALRLFF
TRBJ2-3	TRBV4-3	.	.	TGCGCCAGCAGCCAAGATTTGGGGGGGCCCACGGATACGCAGTATTTT	CASSQDLGGPTDTQYF
TRBJ2-5	TRBV29-1	few	TRBD1	TGCAGCGTTGCCCCTCCGACAGGGATAAGAGAGACCCAGTACTTC	CSVAPPTGIRETQYF
TRBJ2-2	TRBV7-9	few	.	TGTGCCAGCAGCCCCCAAGGGACTTCGGCGGGGGAGCTGTTTTTT	CASSPQGTSAGELFF
TRBJ2-5	TRBV7-2	few	.	TGTGCCAGCAGCCTTCGTTCGGGGGTCGCAGAGACCCAGTACTTC	CASSLRSGVAETQYF
TRBJ1-4	TRBV7-9	.	.	TGTGCCAGCAGCTTATGCCCCAGGGGTGGGGCGAGTGAAAAACTGTTTTTT	CASSLCPRGGASEKLFF
TRBJ2-3	TRBV7-9	.	TRBD2	TGTGCCAGGACGGGACTAACTACCACAGATACGCAGTATTTT	CARTGLTTTDTQYF
TRBJ1-2	TRBV14	.	.	TGTGCCAGCAGCCGCGGACAGCTTGGGAGCTACACCTTC	CASSRGQLGSYTF
TRBJ2-5	TRBV19	few	.	TGTGCCAGTAGTCCGGGACCAATCCGTGAGACCCAGTACTTC	CASSPGPIRETQYF
TRBJ1-2	TRBV4-3	few	TRBD1	TGCGTCAGCAGCCAAAAACAGGGGATCTATGGCTACACCTTC	CVSSQKQGIYGYTF
TRBJ1-6	TRBV11-2	.	.	TGTGCCAGCAGCCCGATGCCGAATTCACCCCTCCACTTT	CASSPMPNSPLHF
TRBJ2-5	TRBV2	few	TRBD2	TGTGCCAGCAGTGAAATCCTAGCGGGGAAAGAGACCCAGTACTTC	CASSEILAGKETQYF
TRBJ2-3	TRBV29-1	few	.	TGCAGCGTTGAGCATGGCGCCGACTACACAGATACGCAGTATTTT	CSVEHGADYTDTQYF
TRBJ2-3	TRBV7-9	few	TRBD2	TGTGCCAGCAGCTCCCGGGGGGAGCTCACAGATACGCAGTATTTT	CASSSRGELTDTQYF
TRBJ2-7	TRBV12-3/TRBV12-4	.	TRBD1	TGTGCCAGCAGTTTACGACAGGGCTCATCCTACGAGCAGTACTTC	CASSLRQGSSYEQYF
TRBJ1-2	TRBV7-2	.	.	TGTGCCAGCAGCTTAGCGGTGGGACTGTATGGCTACACCTTC	CASSLAVGLYGYTF
TRBJ2-7	TRBV28	.	.	TGTGCCAGCAGTGCCAGGACTGGTACGAGCTCCTACGAGCAGTACTTC	CASSARTGTSSYEQYF
TRBJ2-1	TRBV4-3	many	TRBD2	TGCGCCAGCAGCCAAGATTGGGGGGGCTCCTACAATGAGCAGTTCTTC	CASSQDWGGSYNEQFF
TRBJ1-4	TRBV7-9	.	.	TGCGCCAGCAGCCAAGGTCGTGAAAAACTGTTTTTT	CASSQGREKLFF